Below, 23 T cell receptor beta chains from the same sample are listed, as sequenced in a study of blood T cell repertoires in COVID-19. Repertoires were generated with immunoSEQ multiplex PCR, while TCRdb's copy carries only in-frame clones and drops some. The top ten clones hold 4% to 5.5% of a sample with 300,000 to 350,000 clones, nearly 90% of them seen once. Input material: PBMCs or T cells enriched from blood (not recorded which). The source is a woman aged 18-30 years with acute COVID-19.

V usage is TRBV19 and J usage is TRBJ2-7; 11 bases agree with TRBD2. From germline, CDR1 is LNHDA and CDR2 SQIVND (reference sequence). V was clipped by 4 bases and J by 3 bases; unmatched bases: 2. The CDR3 spans 14 residues. DNA of the CDR3: TGTGCCAGTAGTACTACTAGCGGGAGCTACGAGCAGTACTTC. Translated: CASSTTSGSYEQYF. The full variable domain, with the rest looked up from reference TRBV19 and TRBJ2-7, is DGGITQSPKYLFRKEGQNVTLSCEQNLNHDAMYWYRQDPGQGLRLIYYSQIVNDFQKGDIAEGYSVSREKKESFPLTVTSAQKNPTAFYLCASSTTSGSYEQYFGPGTRLTVT.

The genes are TRBV2 and TRBJ1-2; 7 nucleotides match TRBD1. This CDR3 comprises 14 residues. V lost 3 bases, J lost 1 base, and 2 bases stayed unmatched. Germline V CDR1 and CDR2: SNHLY, FYNNEI. The CDR3 region has the DNA TGTGCCAGCAGTGAGCGGGACAGTAACTATGGCTACACCTTC. It yields the protein CASSERDSNYGYTF.

This clone was seen just once. The rearrangement joins TRBV10-2 to TRBJ2-3; 7 bases align to TRBD2. This CDR3 has 15 residues. Per the germline V gene, CDR1 is WSHSY and CDR2 is SAAADI. Trimming took 7 bases from V and 2 from J; bases not matched to a gene: 9. CDR3 sequence: CASTAGAGPTDTQYF. CDR3 DNA: TGCGCCAGCACTGCCGGAGCGGGGCCCACAGATACGCAGTATTTT.

This chain joins TRBV7-3 and TRBJ2-7, with 8 bases aligning to TRBD1. CDR1 is SGHTA and CDR2 is FQGTGA in the germline V gene. CDR3 length equals 15 residues. J was trimmed by 3 bases and V by 2 bases; bases with no gene match: 6. The chain's CDR3 is CASSLSSTGGYEQYF. Written as DNA, the CDR3 is TGTGCCAGCAGCTTATCCTCCACAGGGGGCTACGAGCAGTACTTC.

The V call is TRBV7-2, the J call TRBJ2-3; 9 nucleotides match TRBD2. The J segment lost 2 bases and the V segment lost 5 bases, leaving 5 bases of the junction unmatched. Germline V CDR1 and CDR2: SGHTA, FQGNSA. The CDR3 has 15 amino acids. The CDR3 is CASSLTSGFTDTQYF. The CDR3 DNA follows: TGTGCCAGCAGCCTTACTAGCGGGTTCACAGATACGCAGTATTTT.

The chain joins TRBV28 to TRBJ2-3, with D hard to call. The CDR3 extends over 12 amino acids. Germline CDR1 MDHEN, CDR2 SYDVKM. V was clipped by 5 bases and J by 14 bases, with 17 bases between them. The CDR3 protein is CASSVRLETRYF. CDR3 DNA: TGTGCCAGCAGTGTCAGGCTGGAAACTCGGTATTTT.

This clone was observed once. For the CDR3, the DNA is TGTGCCAGCAGCACAGGGACAATCGTTCAGCCCCAGCATTTT. The encoded protein is CASSTGTIVQPQHF. This chain connects TRBV7-2 to TRBJ1-5, with D possibly TRBD1 on 6 matching bases. There are 14 residues in the CDR3. CDR1 and CDR2 (germline): SGHTA, FQGNSA. With 5 bases removed from V and 6 bases from J, the gap between germline ends came to 14 bases.

The rearrangement joins TRBV11-2 to TRBJ2-3, with TRBD1 identical over 8 bases. Trimming took 1 base from V and 5 from J; bases not matched to a gene: 5. The V gene's germline CDR1 is SGHAT and CDR2 FQNNGV. The CDR3 has 15 amino acids. CDR3 nucleotide sequence: TGTGCCAGCAGCTTAGTCCAGGGGGCCGGAGATACGCAGTATTTT. Amino acids: CASSLVQGAGDTQYF.

This clone was picked up a small number of times. The chain carries TRBV5-4 and TRBJ1-1; D uncertain. The germline V gene has CDR1 SGHNT and CDR2 YYREEE (reference sequence). Trimming took 0 bases from V and 4 from J, leaving 10 bases between them. CDR3 length: 14 amino acids. CDR3 region: CASSLGREGTEAFF. DNA of the CDR3: TGTGCCAGCAGCTTGGGTAGGGAGGGCACTGAAGCTTTCTTT.

The chain uses TRBV5-1 and TRBJ2-7, with D possibly being TRBD2 (5 bases). This CDR3 spans 14 amino acids. The germline V gene encodes CDR1 SGHRS and CDR2 YFSETQ. The ends were cut back, 5 bases at V and 0 bases at J, with 12 bases in the middle. CDR3 sequence reads: CASRPILGSYEQYF. In DNA form, the CDR3 reads TGCGCCAGCAGGCCAATACTAGGCTCCTACGAGCAGTACTTC.

This chain joins TRBV7-6 and TRBJ1-1; D is perhaps TRBD1 (5 bases). This CDR3 region has 16 residues. Germline CDR1 reads SGHVS; CDR2 reads FNYEAQ. V dropped 3 bases and J dropped 3 bases, with 17 bases sitting between them. The CDR3 bases are TGTGCCAGCAGCTTGTTTGGCCCAGGGCGAGACACTGAAGCTTTCTTT. Translating it yields CASSLFGPGRDTEAFF. Full variable domain (outside the CDR3, taken from reference TRBV7-6 and TRBJ1-1): GAGVSQSPRYKVTKRGQDVALRCDPISGHVSLYWYRQALGQGPEFLTYFNYEAQQDKSGLPNDRFSAERPEGSISTLTIQRTEQRDSAMYRCASSLFGPGRDTEAFFGQGTRLTVV.

J is TRBJ2-1 and V is TRBV3-1 (or the pseudogene TRBV3-2); 13 nucleotides agree with TRBD2. The germline V gene has CDR1 LGHDT and CDR2 YNNKEL (reference sequence). This CDR3 has 17 residues. The J segment lost 4 bases and the V segment lost 4 bases, leaving 7 bases of the junction unmatched. This chain's CDR3 is CASSPGLAGYEYNEQFF. CDR3 in DNA: TGTGCCAGCAGCCCGGGACTAGCGGGATATGAGTACAATGAGCAGTTCTTC.

The V call is TRBV5-1, the J call TRBJ2-3, with D tentatively TRBD2 (6 bases). This CDR3 has 14 residues. V was clipped by 2 bases and J by 2 bases, with 9 bases between them. Germline CDR1 SGHRS, CDR2 YFSETQ. CDR3: CASSFGTFTDTQYF. For the CDR3, the DNA is TGCGCCAGCAGCTTCGGGACTTTCACAGATACGCAGTATTTT.

This clone was observed a handful of times. The genes are TRBV28 and TRBJ1-2; the match to TRBD1 covers 7 bases. The germline CDR1 and CDR2 sequences are MDHEN and SYDVKM. V trimming: 7 bases; J trimming: 6 bases; junction bases outside the gene matches: 11. The CDR3 loop spans 14 amino acids. CDR3 DNA: TGTGCCAGCACCCAGGACAGGTCCTCCGATGGCTACACCTTC. The encoded protein is CASTQDRSSDGYTF.

The chain links TRBV6-1 to TRBJ1-2, with 7 nucleotides matching TRBD1. CDR1 and CDR2 (germline): MNHNS, SASEGT. V shed 3 bases, J shed 1 base, and the junction held 8 bases outside the gene matches. The CDR3 loop spans 16 amino acids. The CDR3 sequence is CASSDGSGQLNYGYTF. The CDR3 nucleotides are TGTGCCAGCAGTGACGGGTCGGGACAGCTTAACTATGGCTACACCTTC.

The CDR3 DNA sequence: TGTGCCAGCAGCCAAGGCCGGGACAGGGTGACAGATACGCAGTATTTT. Protein: CASSQGRDRVTDTQYF. J is TRBJ2-3 and V is TRBV3-1 (or the pseudogene TRBV3-2); TRBD1 matches at 9 bases. The ends lost 1 base at V and 3 bases at J; junction bases unmatched: 5. CDR3 length equals 16 residues. The germline V gene encodes CDR1 LGHDT and CDR2 YNNKEL (reference sequence).

Regarding this clone: No conserved phenylalanine or tryptophan is present at the end of the CDR3, so a read error is the likely explanation. The DNA is left out, because the CDR3 cannot be placed on it with certainty; the CDR3 is given as TCRdb lists it. V usage is TRBV28 and J usage is TRBJ1-2; TRBD1 is the table's D call, not checked against the DNA. The CDR3 length equals 12 residues, ends included. CDR1 is MDHEN and CDR2 is SYDVKM in the germline V gene. The CDR3 reads CASSDLLSAPGL.

In its sample, this clone was seen once. The chain combines TRBV11-3 with TRBJ2-5, with D possibly being TRBD2 (7 bases). Germline V gives CDR1 SGHNT, CDR2 YENEEA. This CDR3 is built from 18 residues. V lost 3 bases and J lost 1, with 21 bases in between. The CDR3 nucleotides are TGTGCCAGCAGCTTGGGGCGTTTTGGGGGGGCGATCCAAGAGACCCAGTACTTC. Amino acids: CASSLGRFGGAIQETQYF.

V and J are TRBV12-3 or TRBV12-4 and TRBJ1-1; TRBD1 matches at 9 bases. The CDR3 covers 13 residues. The J segment lost 4 bases and the V segment lost 6 bases, leaving 3 bases of the junction unmatched. CDR3 in amino acids: CASRSTGGTEAFF. In DNA form, the CDR3 reads TGTGCCAGCAGATCGACAGGGGGCACTGAAGCTTTCTTT.

Only one count was recorded for this clone. The V and J genes are TRBV11-2 and TRBJ1-4; maybe TRBD1 (5 bases). CDR1 is SGHAT and CDR2 is FQNNGV in the germline V gene. This CDR3 contains 13 residues. With 5 bases removed from V and 9 bases from J, the gap between germline ends came to 13 bases. The CDR3 nucleotides read TGTGCCAGCAGCCCCCAGGGAATACAAAAACTGTTTTTT. Its translation: CASSPQGIQKLFF.

This clone was counted a few times. The V call is TRBV11-2, the J call TRBJ1-6; 7 bases align to TRBD1. The CDR3 runs to 16 residues. The V gene end was trimmed by 3 bases and the J gene end by 13 bases; junction bases not matched to a gene: 15. The germline CDR1 and CDR2 sequences are SGHAT and FQNNGV. CDR3 amino acids: CASSFDFSRGLKPLHF. CDR3 nucleotide sequence: TGTGCCAGCAGCTTTGATTTCTCGAGGGGGCTTAAGCCCCTCCACTTT.

The chain employs TRBV5-1 and TRBJ1-4, with 9 positions matching TRBD1. The CDR3 totals 15 residues. V was pared by 0 bases and J by 8 bases, with 5 bases of the junction left unmatched. Germline CDR1 is SGHRS and CDR2 is YFSETQ. Written as DNA, the CDR3 is TGCGCCAGCAGCTTGGTACAGGGGGCTGAGGAAAAACTGTTTTTT. It codes for CASSLVQGAEEKLFF.

The chain combines TRBV24-1 with TRBJ1-1, with D perhaps matching TRBD1 (5 bases). The length of the CDR3 is 13 residues. From germline, CDR1 is KGHDR and CDR2 SFDVKD. V was shortened by 7 bases and J by 4 bases, with 12 bases between the two germline ends. CDR3 protein: CATSRGDSTEAFF. In nucleotides, the CDR3 is TGTGCCACCAGCCGGGGGGATAGCACTGAAGCTTTCTTT.